The 27 T cell receptor beta chains listed next were all sequenced from one sample in a study of cytomegalovirus exposure and HLA in healthy donors. Researchers ran the PCR with 60 Vbeta and 13 Jbeta primers. Libraries were prepared by immunoSEQ multiplex PCR; TCRdb keeps only in-frame clonotypes and omits some of them. This sample has over 150,000 clones; 65% to 85% occur once, and the top ten carry less than 3%. Sequenced: PBMCs. Receptors were obtained from a male donor in good health and CMV-seronegative.

The chain has TRBV11-2 and TRBJ1-5, with no clear D. This CDR3 is built from 13 residues. Germline V gives CDR1 SGHAT, CDR2 FQNNGV. V was pared by 2 bases and J by 5 bases, with 7 bases between. The CDR3 DNA is TGTGCCAGCAGCTTAATCCGGGATCAGCCCCAGCATTTT. Residues: CASSLIRDQPQHF.

The J gene is TRBJ2-7, the V gene TRBV2; 10 bases map to TRBD2. The CDR3 has 15 residues. Trimming at V came to 5 bases and at J to 7 bases, leaving 11 bases not matched to a gene. CDR1 and CDR2 from the germline V gene are SNHLY and FYNNEI. The CDR3, as DNA: TGTGCCAGCAGTCCCGGGATAGCGGGAGGTAATGAGCAGTACTTC. Encoded protein: CASSPGIAGGNEQYF.

V and J are TRBV2 and TRBJ2-1; D is undetermined. With 5 bases removed from V and 13 bases from J, the gap between germline ends came to 12 bases. Germline values: CDR1 SNHLY, CDR2 FYNNEI. This CDR3 is 11 amino acids long. CDR3 nucleotides: TGTGCCAGCAGTACACCGGGTTTTCAGTTCTTC. Translation gives CASSTPGFQFF.

This chain uses TRBV29-1 with TRBJ2-1; weak D call: TRBD2 (6 bases). Germline CDR1 is SQVTM and CDR2 is ANQGSEA. The germline V and J ends were trimmed by 7 bases and 8 bases, with 18 bases remaining between them. This CDR3 is built from 13 residues. CDR3 DNA: TGCAGCGCCAAGGCGGTCCCGGGGGATGAGCAGTTCTTC. It is translated as CSAKAVPGDEQFF.

The chain links TRBV4-2 to TRBJ2-3; 14 nucleotides line up with TRBD2. This CDR3 spans 17 amino acids. From germline, CDR1 is LGHNA and CDR2 YNFKEQ. V gave up 4 bases and J gave up 5 bases; unmatched junction bases: 8. CDR3 nucleotides: TGTGCCAGCAGCCTCCAGACTAGCGGGGGGGCCATAGATACGCAGTATTTT. Encoded protein: CASSLQTSGGAIDTQYF.

V gene TRBV7-6 combines with J gene TRBJ2-7; 8 positions match TRBD2. The CDR3 covers 14 residues. V lost 5 bases and J lost 3; bases outside the gene matches: 6. Germline V gene lookup returns CDR1 SGHVS and CDR2 FNYEAQ. The CDR3 protein is CASSPGGGVYEQYF. CDR3 coding DNA: TGTGCCAGCAGCCCCGGGGGGGGAGTCTACGAGCAGTACTTC.

The V gene is TRBV6-5, the J gene TRBJ1-1, with D maybe TRBD1 (6 bases). The CDR3 runs 13 residues. V lost 0 bases and J 11 bases, leaving 13 bases between the germline ends. The germline V gene encodes CDR1 MNHEY and CDR2 SVGAGI. CDR3 protein: CASSYSRGLQAFF. CDR3 in DNA: TGTGCCAGCAGTTACTCGAGGGGGTTACAGGCTTTCTTT.

Only one count was recorded for this clone. CDR3 region: CASSAAYEQYF. In DNA, the CDR3 is TGTGCCAGTAGCGCAGCCTACGAGCAGTACTTC. The chain has TRBV19 and TRBJ2-7; unclear D gene. The CDR3 totals 11 residues. With 6 bases removed from V and 2 bases from J, the gap between germline ends came to 5 bases. Germline CDR1 reads LNHDA; CDR2 reads SQIVND (reference sequence).

V usage is TRBV30 and J usage is TRBJ1-6, with D maybe TRBD1 (5 bases). CDR1 and CDR2 (germline): GTSNPN, SVGIG (reference sequence). The CDR3 sequence is 15 residues long. V was clipped by 4 bases and J by 9 bases, with 19 bases between them. In DNA, the CDR3 is TGTGCCTGGACTACGACAGCGGGCATGGGTTCACCCCTCCACTTT. It translates to CAWTTTAGMGSPLHF.

The rearrangement joins TRBV11-1 to TRBJ2-2, with 9 bases lining up with TRBD2. The length of the CDR3 is 14 residues. Germline CDR1 is SGHAT and CDR2 is FQDESV (reference sequence). Losses at the gene ends were 2 bases for V and 7 bases for J; bases not matched to a gene: 2. CDR3 amino acids: CASSLLAGYGELFF. The CDR3 DNA reads TGTGCCAGCAGCTTACTAGCGGGGTACGGGGAGCTGTTTTTT.

The chain is built from TRBV5-1 and TRBJ1-2, with 10 positions matching TRBD1. Germline CDR1 is SGHRS and CDR2 is YFSETQ. Unmatched junction bases numbered 1, after V lost 0 bases and J lost 2 bases. This CDR3 has 15 amino acids. The CDR3 spells CASSLEGQGNYGYTF. The CDR3 nucleotides are TGCGCCAGCAGCTTGGAGGGACAGGGGAACTATGGCTACACCTTC.

This sequence joins TRBV19 and TRBJ2-7; D is possibly TRBD2 (5 bases). V was cut by 2 bases and J by 6 bases, with 8 bases left in between. The CDR3 sequence is 12 residues long. The germline V gene has CDR1 LNHDA and CDR2 SQIVND (reference sequence). Here the CDR3 DNA reads TGTGCCAGTAGTATACAAGGACTCGAGCAGTACTTC. Protein product: CASSIQGLEQYF.

This chain links TRBV7-2 with TRBJ1-3; D is unclear. This CDR3 comprises 15 residues. Germline values: CDR1 SGHTA, CDR2 FQGNSA. Trimming shortened V by 1 base and J by 0 bases, and 7 bases separated the two germline ends. CDR3 amino acids: CASSLGRISGNTIYF. The DNA for the CDR3 is TGTGCCAGCAGCTTAGGCAGGATCTCTGGAAACACCATATATTTT.

The chain recombines TRBV6-5 with TRBJ1-1; the match to TRBD1 covers 7 bases. This CDR3 has 15 amino acids. Germline V lookup: CDR1 MNHEY, CDR2 SVGAGI. After removal of 5 bases from V and 5 bases from J, the junction contained 11 bases not matched to a gene. CDR3 in amino acids: CASSHVDRVGTEAFF. The CDR3 DNA follows: TGTGCCAGCAGTCACGTCGACAGGGTCGGAACTGAAGCTTTCTTT.

The chain has TRBV18 and TRBJ1-1; possible D gene TRBD1, 5 bases. V was pared by 0 bases and J by 2 bases, with 13 bases between. Germline V CDR1 and CDR2: KGHSH, LQKENI. There are 16 residues in the CDR3. Written as DNA, the CDR3 is TGTGCCAGCTCACCACCCCCCAAGGGGCTAAACACTGAAGCTTTCTTT. Translation gives CASSPPPKGLNTEAFF.

This chain uses TRBV6-1 with TRBJ1-2, with no clear D. The CDR3 has 14 amino acids. The V end lost 8 bases, the J end lost 3 bases, and 16 bases lay between the germline ends. Per the germline V gene, CDR1 is MNHNS and CDR2 is SASEGT. The chain's CDR3 is CASCRWQNDYGYTF. The DNA of the CDR3 is TGTGCCAGCTGTCGCTGGCAGAATGACTATGGCTACACCTTC.

The chain recombines TRBV5-6 with TRBJ2-7; 8 bases map to TRBD1. The CDR3 covers 16 residues. The J segment lost 2 bases and the V segment lost 2 bases, leaving 9 bases of the junction unmatched. Germline-derived CDR1 and CDR2 are SGHDT and YYEEEE. The CDR3, as DNA: TGTGCCAGCAGCTTAAACCGAGGACAGGGCCCCTACGAGCAGTACTTC. Its protein is CASSLNRGQGPYEQYF. Looking up the rest from reference TRBV5-6 and TRBJ2-7 gives the full variable domain: DAGVTQSPTHLIKTRGQQVTLRCSPKSGHDTVSWYQQALGQGPQFIFQYYEEEERQRGNFPDRFSGHQFPNYSSELNVNALLLGDSALYLCASSLNRGQGPYEQYFGPGTRLTVT.

V and J are TRBV28 and TRBJ1-2, with 7 nucleotides matching TRBD1. The germline CDR1 and CDR2 sequences are MDHEN and SYDVKM. The CDR3 spans 15 residues. V gave up 5 bases and J gave up 0 bases; unmatched junction bases: 6. For the CDR3, the DNA is TGTGCCAGCAGTATGGCCGGGACAGCTAACTATGGCTACACCTTC. Translating it yields CASSMAGTANYGYTF.

The chain uses TRBV5-1 and TRBJ2-1; 9 bases line up with TRBD2. Germline values: CDR1 SGHRS, CDR2 YFSETQ. The CDR3 sequence is 14 residues long. Trimming at V came to 3 bases and at J to 6 bases, leaving 4 bases not matched to a gene. The CDR3 here is CASSSGLAPNEQFF. The CDR3 DNA reads TGCGCCAGCAGCTCGGGACTAGCCCCCAATGAGCAGTTCTTC.

The chain combines TRBV9 with TRBJ2-7, with a weak D call TRBD2 (5 bases). In germline, CDR1 is SGDLS, CDR2 YYNGEE. The CDR3 runs to 14 residues. The ends were cut back, 3 bases at V and 2 bases at J, with 12 bases in the middle. As DNA, the CDR3 is TGTGCCAGCAGCGCGGACTTCCCCCCCTACGAGCAGTACTTC. As protein: CASSADFPPYEQYF.

The chain recombines TRBV28 with TRBJ2-5, with 8 bases that match TRBD2. This CDR3 is 14 amino acids long. Germline values: CDR1 MDHEN, CDR2 SYDVKM. V was pared by 8 bases and J by 5 bases, with 10 bases of the junction left unmatched. CDR3 in amino acids: CASPDREGLETQYF. CDR3 nucleotides: TGTGCCAGCCCTGATCGGGAGGGCCTCGAGACCCAGTACTTC.

The V and J genes are TRBV7-2 and TRBJ2-7; 7 bases align to TRBD1. CDR3 length equals 13 residues. In germline, CDR1 is SGHTA, CDR2 FQGNSA. V lost 1 base and J lost 5; bases outside the gene matches: 2. The CDR3 protein is CASSLVTGDEQYF. CDR3 DNA sequence: TGTGCCAGCAGCTTAGTTACAGGGGACGAGCAGTACTTC.

V usage is TRBV30 and J usage is TRBJ2-5; 12 bases map to TRBD1. Germline trimming cut 1 base from V and 5 bases from J; bases unmatched to any gene: 5. The CDR3 contains 15 residues. Germline-derived CDR1 and CDR2 are GTSNPN and SVGIG (reference sequence). The CDR3 loop reads CAWSGDRGLKETQYF. CDR3 nucleotide sequence: TGTGCCTGGAGTGGGGACAGGGGGCTTAAGGAGACCCAGTACTTC.

This clone was observed once. The chain couples TRBV5-1 to TRBJ2-5, with D unresolved. Between the trimmed V and J ends, which lost 0 bases and 2 bases, there was a span of 8 bases. The CDR3 extends over 14 amino acids. CDR1 and CDR2 from the germline V gene are SGHRS and YFSETQ. The CDR3 sequence is CASSLDNSQETQYF. DNA of the CDR3: TGCGCCAGCAGCTTGGACAATTCTCAAGAGACCCAGTACTTC.

The rearrangement links TRBV9 to TRBJ1-6; 8 positions agree with TRBD1. Germline CDR1 and CDR2: SGDLS and YYNGEE. Trimming cost V 0 bases and J 7 bases; bases outside gene matches: 3. The CDR3 is 15 amino acids. CDR3 in amino acids: CASSVGQGSNSPLHF. CDR3 coding DNA: TGTGCCAGCAGCGTAGGACAGGGGTCCAATTCACCCCTCCACTTT.

V usage is TRBV30 and J usage is TRBJ1-2; 8 positions match TRBD1. Germline values: CDR1 GTSNPN, CDR2 SVGIG (reference sequence). This CDR3 comprises 14 residues. After removal of 4 bases from V and 4 bases from J, the junction contained 8 bases not matched to a gene. Here the CDR3 reads CAWIFAGTGYGYTF. The CDR3, as DNA: TGTGCCTGGATTTTCGCAGGGACAGGCTATGGCTACACCTTC. The full variable domain, with the rest looked up from reference TRBV30 and TRBJ1-2, is SQTIHQWPATLVQPVGSPLSLECTVEGTSNPNLYWYRQAAGRGLQLLFYSVGIGQISSEVPQNLSASRPQDRQFILSSKKLLLSDSGFYLCAWIFAGTGYGYTFGSGTRLTVV.

This clone was seen just once. The genes are TRBV2 and TRBJ1-2, with 7 nucleotides matching TRBD1. The CDR3 runs 12 residues. Germline values: CDR1 SNHLY, CDR2 FYNNEI. The V gene end was trimmed by 6 bases and the J gene end by 8 bases; junction bases not matched to a gene: 6. CDR3 nucleotides: TGTGCCAGCAGGGGGACAGTAGACGGCTACACCTTC. This translates into CASRGTVDGYTF.